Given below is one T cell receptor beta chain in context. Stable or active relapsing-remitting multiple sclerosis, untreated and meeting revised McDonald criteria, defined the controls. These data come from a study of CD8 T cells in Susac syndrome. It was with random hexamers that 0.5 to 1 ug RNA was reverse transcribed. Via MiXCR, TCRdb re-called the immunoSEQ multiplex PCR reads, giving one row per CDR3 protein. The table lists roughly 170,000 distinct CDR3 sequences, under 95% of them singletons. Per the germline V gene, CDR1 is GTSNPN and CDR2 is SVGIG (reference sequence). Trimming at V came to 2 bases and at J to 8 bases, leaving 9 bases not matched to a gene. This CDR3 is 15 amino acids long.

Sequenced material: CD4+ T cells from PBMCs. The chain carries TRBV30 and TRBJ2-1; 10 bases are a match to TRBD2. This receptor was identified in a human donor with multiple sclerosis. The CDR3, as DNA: TGTGCCTGGAGTTTCACTTTAGCGGGGGGATATGAGCAGTTCTTC. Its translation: CAWSFTLAGGYEQFF.